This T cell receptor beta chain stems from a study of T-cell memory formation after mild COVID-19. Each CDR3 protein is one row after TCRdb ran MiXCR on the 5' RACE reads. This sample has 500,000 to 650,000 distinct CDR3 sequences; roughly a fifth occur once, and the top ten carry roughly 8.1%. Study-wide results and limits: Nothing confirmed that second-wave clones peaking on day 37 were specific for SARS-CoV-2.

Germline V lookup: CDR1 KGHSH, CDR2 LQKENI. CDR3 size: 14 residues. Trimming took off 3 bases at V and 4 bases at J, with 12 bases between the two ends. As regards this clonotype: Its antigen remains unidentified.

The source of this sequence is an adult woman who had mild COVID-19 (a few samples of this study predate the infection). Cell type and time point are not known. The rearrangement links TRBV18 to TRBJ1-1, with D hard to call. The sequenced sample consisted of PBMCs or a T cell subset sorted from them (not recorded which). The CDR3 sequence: CASSPSSEGTEAFF. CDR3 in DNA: TGTGCCAGCTCACCTTCGTCGGAGGGCACTGAAGCTTTCTTT.